A selection of T cell receptor beta chains follows, all from one sample in a study of blood T cell repertoires in COVID-19. Data came from immunoSEQ multiplex PCR; TCRdb stores just in-frame clones and leaves some out. The sample lists some 180,000 clones, 87% occurring once. Input material: peripheral blood. The receptors were gathered from a man aged 60-69 years with active or convalescent COVID-19. CDR3s include the opening cysteine and the closing phenylalanine or tryptophan. The D gene is left open where the match is weak. The size of a clone is reported for some rows only, either as once, few or many, or as a class for expanded clones.

j_gene: TRBJ1-6; v_gene: TRBV5-1; d_gene: TRBD1; abundance: .; CDR3aa: CASSLDFRGASPLHF; CDR3nt: TGCGCCAGCAGCTTGGATTTCAGGGGGGCTTCACCCCTCCACTTT
j_gene: TRBJ2-1; v_gene: TRBV10-1; d_gene: TRBD2; abundance: .; CDR3aa: CASILAGGFNEQFF; CDR3nt: TGCGCCAGCATCCTAGCGGGGGGGTTCAATGAGCAGTTCTTC
j_gene: TRBJ2-1; v_gene: TRBV7-3; d_gene: TRBD2; abundance: .; CDR3aa: CASSLWGSRSGGNNEQFF; CDR3nt: TGTGCCAGCAGCTTATGGGGCTCGAGGAGCGGGGGGAACAATGAGCAGTTCTTC
j_gene: TRBJ1-5; v_gene: TRBV10-1; d_gene: TRBD1; abundance: .; CDR3aa: CASSLTGWERNQPQHF; CDR3nt: TGCGCCAGCAGTTTGACAGGGTGGGAGCGCAATCAGCCCCAGCATTTT
j_gene: TRBJ2-3; v_gene: TRBV24-1; d_gene: TRBD2; abundance: .; CDR3aa: CATSELAGGRSTDTQYF; CDR3nt: TGTGCCACCAGTGAGCTAGCGGGGGGCCGGAGCACAGATACGCAGTATTTT
j_gene: TRBJ2-7; v_gene: TRBV9; d_gene: .; abundance: .; CDR3aa: CASSGTGTYEQYF; CDR3nt: TGTGCCAGCAGTGGTACAGGAACCTACGAGCAGTACTTC
j_gene: TRBJ1-2; v_gene: TRBV6-5; d_gene: TRBD1; abundance: once; CDR3aa: CASSSQGNYGYTF; CDR3nt: TGTGCCAGCAGTTCACAGGGGAACTATGGCTACACCTTC
j_gene: TRBJ2-7; v_gene: TRBV9; d_gene: TRBD1; abundance: once; CDR3aa: CASSPGQGYEQYF; CDR3nt: TGTGCCAGCAGCCCTGGACAGGGCTACGAGCAGTACTTC
j_gene: TRBJ1-6; v_gene: TRBV27; d_gene: .; abundance: .; CDR3aa: CASSLIPGGKNSPLHF; CDR3nt: TGTGCCAGCAGTTTGATCCCGGGGGGGAAGAATTCACCCCTCCACTTT
j_gene: TRBJ1-4; v_gene: TRBV21-1; d_gene: .; abundance: .; CDR3aa: CASTSPGQGNEKLFF; CDR3nt: TGTGCCAGCACCAGCCCGGGACAGGGAAATGAAAAACTGTTTTTT
j_gene: TRBJ2-5; v_gene: TRBV3-1/TRBV3-2; d_gene: .; abundance: once; CDR3aa: CASSHPADWQETQYF; CDR3nt: TGTGCCAGCAGCCATCCCGCGGACTGGCAAGAGACCCAGTACTTC
j_gene: TRBJ2-1; v_gene: TRBV11-1; d_gene: .; abundance: .; CDR3aa: CASGGAGHLEQFF; CDR3nt: TGTGCCAGCGGGGGAGCGGGCCATCTGGAGCAGTTCTTC
j_gene: TRBJ2-3; v_gene: TRBV18; d_gene: TRBD2; abundance: .; CDR3aa: CASSPSGGPGTQYF; CDR3nt: TGTGCCAGCTCACCGAGCGGGGGCCCTGGTACGCAGTATTTT
j_gene: TRBJ2-3; v_gene: TRBV15; d_gene: TRBD1; abundance: .; CDR3aa: CATSREGWVGQARTDTQYF; CDR3nt: TGTGCCACCAGCAGAGAAGGTTGGGTGGGACAGGCGCGCACAGATACGCAGTATTTT
j_gene: TRBJ2-3; v_gene: TRBV9; d_gene: TRBD2; abundance: few; CDR3aa: CASSVGLAGGTDTQYF; CDR3nt: TGTGCCAGCAGCGTAGGGCTAGCGGGGGGCACAGATACGCAGTATTTT
j_gene: TRBJ2-7; v_gene: TRBV9; d_gene: TRBD1; abundance: .; CDR3aa: CASSPQGQGALEQYF; CDR3nt: TGTGCCAGCAGCCCTCAGGGACAGGGGGCCCTCGAGCAGTACTTC
j_gene: TRBJ2-5; v_gene: TRBV30; d_gene: .; abundance: .; CDR3aa: CASRGFQETQYF; CDR3nt: TGTGCTTCTAGGGGATTCCAAGAGACCCAGTACTTC
j_gene: TRBJ1-2; v_gene: TRBV6-5; d_gene: TRBD1; abundance: .; CDR3aa: CASSYDRVHYGYTF; CDR3nt: TGTGCCAGCAGTTACGACAGGGTCCACTATGGCTACACCTTC
j_gene: TRBJ1-5; v_gene: TRBV9; d_gene: TRBD1; abundance: .; CDR3aa: CASSETGGNQPQHF; CDR3nt: TGTGCCAGCAGCGAGACAGGGGGCAATCAGCCCCAGCATTTT
j_gene: TRBJ1-1; v_gene: TRBV18; d_gene: .; abundance: once; CDR3aa: CASSPTGRGEAFF; CDR3nt: TGTGCCAGCTCACCCACAGGGAGGGGTGAAGCTTTCTTT
j_gene: TRBJ1-1; v_gene: TRBV6-5; d_gene: .; abundance: .; CDR3aa: CASRLNRGMNTEAFF; CDR3nt: TGTGCCAGCAGGCTAAACAGAGGGATGAACACTGAAGCTTTCTTT
j_gene: TRBJ2-3; v_gene: TRBV6-4; d_gene: .; abundance: .; CDR3aa: CASSEKGTDTQYF; CDR3nt: TGTGCCAGCAGTGAAAAGGGGACAGATACGCAGTATTTT
j_gene: TRBJ2-7; v_gene: TRBV6-6; d_gene: TRBD2; abundance: few; CDR3aa: CASSYSTSGGSYEQYF; CDR3nt: TGTGCCAGCAGTTACTCGACTAGCGGGGGATCCTACGAGCAGTACTTC
j_gene: TRBJ1-6; v_gene: TRBV5-4; d_gene: .; abundance: .; CDR3aa: CASSSWTENSPLHF; CDR3nt: TGTGCCAGCAGCTCCTGGACAGAAAATTCACCCCTCCACTTT
j_gene: TRBJ1-2; v_gene: TRBV24-1; d_gene: .; abundance: .; CDR3aa: CATSDGQDSGYTF; CDR3nt: TGTGCCACCAGTGACGGACAAGACAGTGGCTACACCTTC
j_gene: TRBJ2-5; v_gene: TRBV4-1; d_gene: .; abundance: .; CDR3aa: CASSQGARGKGTQYF; CDR3nt: TGCGCCAGCAGCCAAGGGGCCAGGGGCAAAGGGACCCAGTACTTC
j_gene: TRBJ2-6; v_gene: TRBV27; d_gene: .; abundance: .; CDR3aa: CASMGHSGANVLTF; CDR3nt: TGTGCCAGCATGGGCCACTCTGGGGCCAACGTCCTGACTTTC
j_gene: TRBJ1-5; v_gene: TRBV27; d_gene: TRBD1; abundance: .; CDR3aa: CASSLYSWRGQGVGQPQHF; CDR3nt: TGTGCCAGCAGTTTATATTCTTGGCGGGGACAGGGCGTCGGTCAGCCCCAGCATTTT
j_gene: TRBJ2-5; v_gene: TRBV29-1; d_gene: .; abundance: once; CDR3aa: CSVVRGAETQYF; CDR3nt: TGCAGCGTCGTCAGGGGCGCGGAGACCCAGTACTTC
j_gene: TRBJ2-2; v_gene: TRBV6-2/TRBV6-3; d_gene: .; abundance: .; CDR3aa: CASSLAGGELFF; CDR3nt: TGTGCCAGCAGTCTCGCCGGCGGGGAGCTGTTTTTT
j_gene: TRBJ1-1; v_gene: TRBV27; d_gene: TRBD1; abundance: .; CDR3aa: CASSTWRTGGVAEAFF; CDR3nt: TGTGCCAGCAGTACCTGGAGGACAGGGGGCGTCGCTGAAGCTTTCTTT
j_gene: TRBJ2-3; v_gene: TRBV5-1; d_gene: .; abundance: .; CDR3aa: CASSLGARVTDTQYF; CDR3nt: TGCGCCAGCAGCTTGGGAGCGCGGGTGACAGATACGCAGTATTTT